These 5 T cell receptor beta chains share one sample of origin, sequenced in a study of T cell changes during pregnancy in multiple sclerosis. TCRdb's table, derived via immunoSEQ multiplex PCR, lists solely in-frame clones and lacks some. The sample lists 100,000 or so clones, approximately 91% occurring once. Sample: peripheral blood, taken after pregnancy. The receptors come from a female donor with multiple sclerosis, enrolled in a pregnancy study.

The chain combines TRBV12-5 with TRBJ2-2; D is uncertain. Trimming pared 11 bases from V and 5 bases from J, leaving 6 bases between. This CDR3 region has 10 residues. Germline loops: CDR1 LGHNT, CDR2 FRNRAP. Here the CDR3 reads CAGATGELFF. The CDR3 DNA sequence: TGTGCTGGTGCAACCGGGGAGCTGTTTTTT.

The V and J genes are TRBV25-1 and TRBJ2-7, with a possible D match to TRBD1 (6 bases). The CDR3 totals 17 residues. Germline values: CDR1 MGHDK, CDR2 SYGVNS. Trimming removed 0 bases from V and 6 bases from J, with 21 bases in between. This chain's CDR3 is CASSEYKTGLSFREQYF. As DNA, the CDR3 is TGTGCCAGCAGTGAATATAAAACAGGGTTAAGTTTCCGCGAGCAGTACTTC.

V is TRBV27 and J is TRBJ2-7; 7 bases are a match to TRBD2. In germline, CDR1 is MNHEY, CDR2 SMNVEV (reference sequence). Trimming cost V 2 bases and J 0 bases; bases outside gene matches: 1. The CDR3 length is 14 residues. CDR3 coding DNA: TGTGCCAGCAGTTTAGGGACTACCTCCTACGAGCAGTACTTC. Translation gives CASSLGTTSYEQYF.

The chain employs TRBV5-1 and TRBJ1-5; D is unresolved. CDR3 length: 13 residues. The V end was cut by 1 base, the J end by 5 bases, with 7 bases between. CDR1 is SGHRS, CDR2 YFSETQ, per germline. The CDR3 is CASSLMGDQPQHF. Written as DNA, the CDR3 is TGCGCCAGCAGCTTGATGGGAGATCAGCCCCAGCATTTT.

This clone was detected only once. The V gene is TRBV2, the J gene TRBJ2-2; TRBD1 agrees at 7 bases. Germline assignment: CDR1 SNHLY and CDR2 FYNNEI. With V trimmed by 6 bases and J by 0 bases, 4 bases remained unmatched. CDR3 length equals 15 residues. The CDR3 region is CASRDGTANTGELFF. CDR3 sequence (DNA): TGTGCCAGCAGGGACGGGACAGCGAACACCGGGGAGCTGTTTTTT.